This record concerns one T cell receptor beta chain sequence. TCRdb keeps only in-frame clones here, not all; method: immunoSEQ multiplex PCR. The profile shows 40,000 to 55,000 clones, approximately 84% of them singletons. This sample was included in a study of blood T cell repertoires in COVID-19. Germline CDR1 is KGHSH and CDR2 is LQKENI. This CDR3 contains 16 residues. V lost 6 bases and J lost 1; bases outside the gene matches: 9. Sequenced sample: peripheral blood. This clonotype originated in a man aged 45-65 years with active COVID-19. The chain joins TRBV18 to TRBJ1-5; 7 positions agree with TRBD1. The CDR3: CASSPTGTASNQPQHF. CDR3 bases: TGTGCCAGCTCCCCCACCGGGACAGCGAGCAATCAGCCCCAGCATTTT. Complete variable domain (other parts from reference TRBV18 and TRBJ1-5): NAGVMQNPRHLVRRRGQEARLRCSPMKGHSHVYWYRQLPEEGLKFMVYLQKENIIDESGMPKERFSAEFPKEGPSILRIQQVVRGDSAAYFCASSPTGTASNQPQHFGDGTRLSIL.